This T cell receptor (beta chain) was recorded in a study of cytomegalovirus exposure and HLA in healthy donors. Findings and caveats of the study: Later genetic work tied a missense DCLRE1C variant to beta-chain V and J trimming.

Comments on this clone: The antigen remains unidentified.

With 5 bases clipped from V and 5 bases from J, the junction kept 11 bases outside the gene matches. In germline, CDR1 is MNHEY, CDR2 SVGAGI. This CDR3 comprises 15 residues. PCR amplification relied on 60 Vbeta primers (plus 13 Jbeta primers). Clones were sequenced by immunoSEQ multiplex PCR, and TCRdb holds only the in-frame ones, with some missing. The repertoire consists of some 99,000 clones, with roughly three quarters occurring once and the leading ten covering 7.7%. The source material was PBMCs. This sequence originates from a woman between 50 and 59 years old in good health and CMV-seropositive. The genes are TRBV6-5 and TRBJ2-5; 7 bases fit TRBD2. The DNA for the CDR3 is TGTGCCAGCAGTAGAAAAGCGGGGCCGGCGGAGACCCAGTACTTC. Translating it yields CASSRKAGPAETQYF.